Listed below are T cell receptor beta chains from one sample, sequenced in a study of T cell changes during pregnancy in multiple sclerosis. Generated by immunoSEQ multiplex PCR, the TCRdb table keeps only in-frame clones and is missing some. The sample lists 15,000 to 25,000 clones, 80% to 90% occurring once. The input for sequencing was CD8+ T cells from peripheral blood mononuclear cells, taken in the second trimester of pregnancy. The receptors stem from a female donor in good health, enrolled as a control in a pregnancy study. Both conserved end residues are part of each CDR3. The D gene is left open where the match is weak. Some rows mark clone size as missing; the rest say once, few, many or name a class of expanded clone.

cdr3_aa | cdr3_nt | j_call | clone_size | d_call | v_call
CASSENPTGMNTEAFF | TGTGCCAGCAGTGAAAATCCTACAGGTATGAACACTGAAGCTTTCTTT | TRBJ1-1 | NA | NA | TRBV2
CAISKADTEAFF | TGTGCCATCAGTAAGGCGGACACTGAAGCTTTCTTT | TRBJ1-1 | NA | NA | TRBV10-3
CASSSWGVSGGETQYF | TGTGCCAGCAGTTCTTGGGGGGTCTCGGGAGGAGAGACCCAGTACTTC | TRBJ2-5 | NA | TRBD2 | TRBV27
CARNLSGPKTYEQYF | TGTGCCAGGAACCTATCGGGTCCGAAAACCTACGAGCAGTACTTC | TRBJ2-7 | NA | NA | TRBV27
CASTTGEGTDTQYF | TGTGCCAGCACAACAGGGGAGGGCACAGATACGCAGTATTTT | TRBJ2-3 | few | NA | TRBV19
CSVNGQGEAFF | TGCAGCGTCAACGGACAGGGTGAAGCTTTCTTT | TRBJ1-1 | NA | TRBD1 | TRBV29-1
CASSSPRADTQYF | TGTGCCAGCAGTTCTCCGAGAGCAGATACGCAGTATTTT | TRBJ2-3 | once | NA | TRBV27
CASGAGFPYQETQYF | TGTGCCAGCGGCGCAGGGTTTCCGTACCAAGAGACCCAGTACTTC | TRBJ2-5 | NA | NA | TRBV2
CASSLGSGGGSEQFF | TGTGCCAGCAGCTTAGGTAGCGGGGGTGGTAGTGAGCAGTTCTTC | TRBJ2-1 | once | TRBD2 | TRBV7-9
CASIFQGGNQPQHF | TGTGCCAGCATTTTCCAGGGGGGCAATCAGCCCCAGCATTTT | TRBJ1-5 | NA | TRBD1 | TRBV6-1
CASRALAGGGDTQYF | TGTGCCAGCAGGGCCCTAGCGGGGGGGGGAGATACGCAGTATTTT | TRBJ2-3 | NA | TRBD2 | TRBV2
CASSRVEGMSYEQYF | TGTGCCAGTAGTAGGGTGGAGGGTATGTCCTACGAGCAGTACTTC | TRBJ2-7 | NA | NA | TRBV19
CASSVAASGSYEQYF | TGTGCCAGCAGCGTAGCCGCTAGCGGGTCCTACGAGCAGTACTTC | TRBJ2-7 | NA | TRBD2 | TRBV9
CASSKGVSHEQYF | TGTGCCAGTAGTAAGGGGGTCTCCCACGAGCAGTACTTC | TRBJ2-7 | NA | NA | TRBV19
CASSPGRFGSNLYGYTF | TGCGCCAGCAGCCCCGGCAGATTCGGGTCAAACCTCTATGGCTACACCTTC | TRBJ1-2 | NA | NA | TRBV10-1
CASSSPGRVGYTF | TGCGCCAGCAGCTCCCCCGGGCGGGTGGGCTACACCTTC | TRBJ1-2 | NA | NA | TRBV5-1
CASRGLAGGPTQYF | TGTGCCAGCAGAGGACTAGCGGGGGGGCCTACGCAGTATTTT | TRBJ2-3 | NA | TRBD2 | TRBV6-1
CASSASNTGELFF | TGTGCCAGCAGTGCTTCGAACACCGGGGAGCTGTTTTTT | TRBJ2-2 | NA | NA | TRBV6-4
CASSPGLAVTDTQYF | TGTGCCAGCAGCCCGGGACTAGCGGTCACAGATACGCAGTATTTT | TRBJ2-3 | NA | TRBD2 | TRBV7-6
CASSVVGGDEQYF | TGTGCCAGCAGCGTAGTCGGAGGGGACGAGCAGTACTTC | TRBJ2-7 | NA | NA | TRBV9
CASSLGLAGGPYEQYF | TGTGCCAGCAGCTTGGGGCTAGCCGGTGGACCCTACGAGCAGTACTTC | TRBJ2-7 | NA | NA | TRBV5-5
CSVAGTAGIHEQYF | TGCAGCGTTGCCGGGACAGCGGGTATCCACGAGCAGTACTTC | TRBJ2-7 | NA | NA | TRBV29-1
CASSQGTGELFF | TGTGCCAGCAGCCAGGGGACCGGGGAGCTGTTTTTT | TRBJ2-2 | NA | NA | TRBV6-5
CASSDSDLAGGPTPTDTQYF | TGTGCCAGCAGTGACTCGGATCTAGCGGGGGGCCCGACTCCAACAGATACGCAGTATTTT | TRBJ2-3 | NA | TRBD2 | TRBV6-4
CASSTPTSVAGELFF | TGTGCCAGTAGTACCCCAACTAGCGTCGCCGGGGAGCTGTTTTTT | TRBJ2-2 | NA | TRBD2 | TRBV19
CASSLVQGAGYTGELFF | TGTGCCAGCAGCTTGGTACAGGGGGCGGGGTATACCGGGGAGCTGTTTTTT | TRBJ2-2 | NA | TRBD1 | TRBV5-5
CASSQHTYTQETQYF | TGCGCCAGCAGCCAACATACGTATACACAAGAGACCCAGTACTTC | TRBJ2-5 | NA | NA | TRBV4-1
CAWTAQTADTQYF | TGTGCCTGGACAGCACAGACGGCAGATACGCAGTATTTT | TRBJ2-3 | NA | NA | TRBV30
CASSSDGTTGNEQFF | TGTGCCAGCAGCTCAGACGGGACTACCGGGAATGAGCAGTTCTTC | TRBJ2-1 | once | TRBD2 | TRBV7-6
CASSYPGTGIYNEQFF | TGTGCCAGCAGTTACCCCGGGACAGGGATTTACAATGAGCAGTTCTTC | TRBJ2-1 | NA | TRBD1 | TRBV6-5
CASDSGSSYNEQFF | TGTGCTAGTGACAGTGGCAGCTCCTACAATGAGCAGTTCTTC | TRBJ2-1 | once | NA | TRBV12-5
CASSAPLAGTQTQYF | TGCGCCAGCAGTGCACCACTAGCGGGTACACAGACCCAGTACTTC | TRBJ2-5 | NA | TRBD2 | TRBV10-2
CASSELPADSYEQYF | TGTGCCAGCAGTGAATTACCAGCGGACTCCTACGAGCAGTACTTC | TRBJ2-7 | NA | NA | TRBV6-1
CASSIAGGTDTQYF | TGTGCCAGCAGTATAGCGGGAGGCACAGATACGCAGTATTTT | TRBJ2-3 | NA | TRBD2 | TRBV6-4
CASSYYQGRENEQFF | TGTGCCAGCAGTTACTACCAGGGAAGGGAAAATGAGCAGTTCTTC | TRBJ2-1 | NA | NA | TRBV6-5
CASNSNYGYTF | TGTGCCAGCAACTCTAACTATGGCTACACCTTC | TRBJ1-2 | NA | NA | TRBV9
CAWSVTPTGSQPQHF | TGTGCCTGGAGTGTAACTCCGACAGGCTCCCAGCCCCAGCATTTT | TRBJ1-5 | NA | NA | TRBV30
CASSPGNEQFF | TGTGCCAGCAGCCCGGGCAATGAGCAGTTCTTC | TRBJ2-1 | NA | NA | TRBV7-9
CASSLSGTGDFTDTQYF | TGTGCCAGCAGTTTATCCGGGACAGGGGATTTCACAGATACGCAGTATTTT | TRBJ2-3 | NA | TRBD1 | TRBV28
CASSVDEGAGNTIYF | TGTGCCAGCAGCGTAGATGAGGGGGCTGGAAACACCATATATTTT | TRBJ1-3 | once | NA | TRBV9
CASSPLTGGRNTIYF | TGTGCCAGCAGTCCACTGACAGGTGGTCGGAACACCATATATTTT | TRBJ1-3 | NA | NA | TRBV28
CASSAQYQETQYF | TGCGCCAGCAGTGCGCAGTACCAAGAGACCCAGTACTTC | TRBJ2-5 | NA | NA | TRBV10-2